These 18 T cell receptor beta chains were all obtained from the same sample, sequenced in a study of human T cells and chemical hapten exposure. Each CDR3 protein is one row after TCRdb ran MiXCR on the RACE reads. The repertoire holds 150,000 or so distinct CDR3 sequences, with approximately 15% as singletons. Time point described: patch test 1, 2 weeks after DPC sensitization. Treatment of the sample: therapeutic diphenylcyclopropenone sensitization with weekly scalp DPC. The sample in question was whole blood, obtained in connection with sensitization to the hapten diphenylcyclopropenone (DPC). These receptors were obtained from a woman aged 25 to 45 with alopecia areata. Some clones in this sample may be carry-over from other donors' samples.

At least ten counts were recorded for this clonotype. V is TRBV5-4 and J is TRBJ2-1; 10 bases are shared with TRBD1. Germline values: CDR1 SGHNT, CDR2 YYREEE (reference sequence). The V gene end was trimmed by 4 bases and the J gene end by 2 bases; junction bases not matched to a gene: 6. The CDR3 is 16 amino acids. The CDR3 protein is CASSPRTGGTYNEQFF. Written as DNA, the CDR3 is TGTGCCAGCAGCCCCCGGACAGGGGGTACCTACAATGAGCAGTTCTTC.

The V call is TRBV4-1, the J call TRBJ2-5; D possibly corresponds to TRBD1 (5 bases). Germline V gene sequence: CDR1 MGHRA, CDR2 YSYEKL. CDR3 length equals 16 residues. The V and J ends lost 0 bases and 2 bases respectively, with 13 bases between them. The DNA for the CDR3 is TGCGCCAGCAGCCAAGAAACAGGAATGGGACAAGAGACCCAGTACTTC. It codes for CASSQETGMGQETQYF.

This clonotype came up a few times. V is TRBV7-2 and J is TRBJ1-6, with unresolved D. The CDR3 has 15 residues. Germline lookup yields CDR1 SGHTA and CDR2 FQGNSA. Trimming removed 3 bases from V and 3 bases from J, with 9 bases in between. This chain's CDR3 is CASSFEANYNSPLHF. Here the CDR3 DNA reads TGTGCCAGCAGCTTTGAGGCGAACTATAATTCACCCCTCCACTTT.

The chain employs TRBV7-9 and TRBJ1-4, with D possibly being TRBD1 (6 bases). CDR1 and CDR2 from the germline V gene are SEHNR and FQNEAQ (reference sequence). This CDR3 spans 14 amino acids. The V and J ends lost 5 bases and 8 bases respectively, with 15 bases between them. For the CDR3, the DNA is TGTGCCAGCAGCCATTTCATGGGGGGCGAAAAACTGTTTTTT. It encodes CASSHFMGGEKLFF.

J is TRBJ2-7 and V is TRBV6-2 or TRBV6-3; 10 bases map to TRBD2. Germline V gene lookup returns CDR1 MNHEY and CDR2 SVGEGT. CDR3 length: 14 residues. Losses at the gene ends were 10 bases for V and 2 bases for J; bases not matched to a gene: 8. In nucleotides, the CDR3 is TGTGCCACCAAAGGAAGCGGGAGGGCCTACGAGCAGTACTTC. Protein: CATKGSGRAYEQYF.

This clonotype was detected ten times or more. This chain uses TRBV5-1 with TRBJ1-2, with TRBD1 as a possible D gene (6 bases). V lost 5 bases to trimming and J lost 7 bases, with 9 bases between them. This CDR3 has 11 residues. The V gene's germline CDR1 is SGHRS and CDR2 YFSETQ. CDR3 residues: CASSSGVGYTF. The CDR3 DNA reads as TGCGCCAGCAGTTCAGGGGTTGGCTACACCTTC.

This clonotype was observed at least ten times. The CDR3 DNA sequence: TGTGCCAGTAGTATAGACCGCAAGCCCCAGCATTTT. Protein product: CASSIDRKPQHF. The V gene is TRBV19, the J gene TRBJ1-5; D is unresolved. Germline loops: CDR1 LNHDA, CDR2 SQIVND (reference sequence). Trimming took 0 bases from V and 8 from J, leaving 5 bases between them. The CDR3 is 12 residues long.

This chain uses TRBV28 with TRBJ2-3; D unclear. The CDR3 is made up of 16 amino acids. Trimming took 5 bases from V and 6 from J, leaving 21 bases between them. Germline V lookup: CDR1 MDHEN, CDR2 SYDVKM. In DNA form, the CDR3 reads TGTGCCAGCAGTGGCCCTGGGCTGGGCACCCGGGATACGCAGTATTTT. Its translation: CASSGPGLGTRDTQYF. Drawing the rest from reference TRBV28 and TRBJ2-3, the complete variable domain is DVKVTQSSRYLVKRTGEKVFLECVQDMDHENMFWYRQDPGLGLRLIYFSYDVKMKEKGDIPEGYSVSREKKERFSLILESASTNQTSMYLCASSGPGLGTRDTQYFGPGTRLTVL.

This clonotype was seen only a few times. The chain has TRBV18 and TRBJ2-7; TRBD2 agrees at 9 bases. The CDR3 has 18 amino acids. V trimming: 0 bases; J trimming: 5 bases; junction bases outside the gene matches: 14. CDR1 and CDR2 (germline): KGHSH, LQKENI. CDR3 sequence reads: CASSPPLGSGTSRNEQYF. Written as DNA, the CDR3 is TGTGCCAGCTCACCACCGCTCGGGAGCGGGACTAGCAGGAACGAGCAGTACTTC.

Ten or more counts support this clonotype. DNA of the CDR3: TGTGCCAGCAGCCAAGGGGGCCTAGCGGATTACAATGAGCAGTTCTTC. Protein product: CASSQGGLADYNEQFF. This chain joins TRBV4-2 and TRBJ2-1; 7 bases line up with TRBD2. There are 16 residues in the CDR3. The V segment lost 1 base and the J segment 4 bases; nucleotides outside the gene matches: 7. The V gene's germline CDR1 is LGHNA and CDR2 YNFKEQ.

This clonotype was seen more than once but under ten times. The DNA for the CDR3 is TGTGCCAGCAGTGAGACAGCGGGGGGGGTTCTCCGAAGCTCCTACAATGAGCAGTTCTTC. Protein product: CASSETAGGVLRSSYNEQFF. This chain joins TRBV25-1 and TRBJ2-1; 10 positions agree with TRBD2. V was clipped by 3 bases and J by 0 bases; unmatched bases: 14. Germline V lookup: CDR1 MGHDK, CDR2 SYGVNS. This CDR3 has 20 amino acids.

The rearrangement uses TRBV7-2 and TRBJ2-3, with D tentatively TRBD2 (7 bases). Trimming took 2 bases from V and 2 from J, leaving 14 bases between them. The CDR3 spans 16 residues. Germline CDR1 reads SGHTA; CDR2 reads FQGNSA. The CDR3 region is CASSLTSGGPTDTQYF. CDR3 coding DNA: TGTGCCAGCAGCTTAACGTCGGGGGGCCCCACAGATACGCAGTATTTT.

Here the CDR3 reads CASSLVSAGPYEQYF. The CDR3 DNA sequence: TGTGCCAGCAGCTTAGTATCCGCAGGGCCCTACGAGCAGTACTTC. The V call is TRBV7-2, the J call TRBJ2-7; TRBD1 might be the D (5 bases). The CDR3 is 15 amino acids. Trimming removed 1 base at V and 2 bases at J, with 12 bases between. Germline V CDR1 and CDR2: SGHTA, FQGNSA.

In DNA form, the CDR3 reads TGTGCCAGCAGCGTAGGAGGACAGGGCGGCACAGATACGCAGTATTTT. This translates into CASSVGGQGGTDTQYF. The rearrangement links TRBV9 to TRBJ2-3; 8 nucleotides align to TRBD1. CDR3 length equals 16 residues. Germline assignment: CDR1 SGDLS and CDR2 YYNGEE. V shed 0 bases and J 1 base; nucleotides not matched to a gene: 4.

This clonotype was seen ten or more times. The CDR3 loop is CASSLDSFTEAFF. DNA of the CDR3: TGTGCCAGCAGCTTAGATTCTTTCACTGAAGCTTTCTTT. The chain carries TRBV7-2 and TRBJ1-1; D unresolved. CDR3 length: 13 residues. Germline V gene lookup returns CDR1 SGHTA and CDR2 FQGNSA. V dropped 1 base and J dropped 4 bases, with 7 bases sitting between them.

This clonotype has only a few counts. The V and J genes are TRBV29-1 and TRBJ2-7; D is perhaps TRBD1 (6 bases). CDR1 and CDR2 from the germline V gene are SQVTM and ANQGSEA. The length of the CDR3 is 13 residues. Trimming took 6 bases from V and 3 from J, leaving 15 bases between them. The CDR3 reads CSVAIRGSYEQYF. CDR3 sequence (DNA): TGCAGCGTAGCCATCAGGGGAAGCTACGAGCAGTACTTC.

V and J are TRBV28 and TRBJ1-6; TRBD1 agrees at 7 bases. CDR3 length equals 14 residues. Losses at the gene ends were 6 bases for V and 14 bases for J; bases not matched to a gene: 13. CDR1 is MDHEN, CDR2 SYDVKM, per germline. DNA for the CDR3: TGTGCCAGCAGCTCCGGGACAGCTATTTTGACCCTCCACTTT. Protein sequence: CASSSGTAILTLHF.

This chain connects TRBV6-6 to TRBJ2-7, with a possible D match to TRBD2 (6 bases). The V and J ends lost 7 bases and 9 bases respectively, with 22 bases between them. Germline lookup yields CDR1 MNHNY and CDR2 SVGAGI (reference sequence). CDR3 size: 14 residues. DNA for the CDR3: TGTGCCAGCACTCTGGGAGGTACCTACGTCGGGCAGTACTTC. Encoded protein: CASTLGGTYVGQYF.